This TCR beta chain was sequenced in a study of shared clonotypes between healthy human individuals. Study-wide points: Non-shared clonotypes displayed generation probabilities falling below those of clonotypes present in all four donors.

CDR1 is SGHKS and CDR2 is YYEKEE in the germline V gene (reference sequence). This CDR3 contains 15 residues. V was pared by 0 bases and J by 2 bases, with 6 bases between. Details on this clone: Its specificity is unknown.

The method was immunoSEQ multiplex PCR; TCRdb's version includes in-frame clones alone and lacks a portion of them. Found here are 2 million to 2.5 million clones, over 85% of them singletons; the top ten hold about 0.39%. The material sequenced was naive CD4+ T cells from PBMCs. Described subset: CD45RA+ positively selected. V usage is TRBV5-5 and J usage is TRBJ2-6; the D is unclear. This receptor was obtained from a man aged 18 to 29 in good health. Some clones in this sample may be carry-over from other donors' samples. CDR3 DNA: TGTGCCAGCAGCTTGGGTAGAGCTGGGGCCAACGTCCTGACTTTC. Protein: CASSLGRAGANVLTF.